This T cell receptor (beta chain) was identified in a study of T cell repertoires in cytomegalovirus infection (dated by TCRdb to about 2019). Broadly, across the study: Because public TCR beta signatures pointed to carriage of CMV infection together with the matching HLA type, the HLA type of each donor mattered for the analysis.

This clonotype was counted ten times or more. The antigen this receptor binds is unknown. The input lacks base qualities; no much larger clone sits a single base away. The germline V gene yields SGHVS for CDR1 and FQNEAQ for CDR2. V and J are truncated by 5 bases and 7 bases respectively, leaving an intervening sequence of 23 bases. Its CDR3 holds 16 amino acids, cysteine through phenylalanine. Here the CDR3 DNA is all that survives: 48 bases in frame from base 1. Instrument used: Illumina HiSeq 1500. The public reads were reprocessed in TCRdb via fastp at Q25 and MiXCR, keeping in-frame beta chains. CDR3 protein sequences are deduplicated, and each keeps its most common genes and DNA. The sample yields roughly 230,000 distinct CDR3 sequences; 15% to 20% were counted once. The ten top clones hold roughly half of the sample. Study-level results and caveats: In both this cohort and an independent roughly 350-donor cohort, the cumulative frequency of public TCR beta family members distinguished carriers of CMV infection plus the relevant HLA type. The ex vivo response was dominated by HLA-C-restricted CMV-specific TCR beta clonotypes, which also provided the single most frequent clonotype in two of eight donors.

In this chain, TRBV7-8 is recombined with TRBJ1-2; TRBD1 is perhaps the D gene, given 5 matching bases. Sequenced input: CD8+ T cells from PBMCs. The TCR sequence derives from a human donor in good health (CMV status not recorded). Some clones in this sample may be carry-over from other donors' samples. The CDR3 region: CASSRGDSPGLFGYTF. The nucleotide sequence reads as follows: TGTGCCAGCAGCCGAGGGGACTCTCCGGGCCTTTTTGGCTACACCTTC. When the CDR3 is completed using the reference TRBV7-8 and TRBJ1-2 genes on either side, the full variable domain is GAGVSQSPRYKVAKRGQDVALRCDPISGHVSLFWYQQALGQGPEFLTYFQNEAQLDKSGLPSDRFFAERPEGSVSTLKIQRTQQEDSAVYLCASSRGDSPGLFGYTFGSGTRLTVV.